This record concerns one T cell receptor beta chain sequence. Its antigen is not identified. The same CDR3 also results from other DNA sequences found in this sample. The CDR3 extends over 13 amino acids. Deletions cut 3 bases from V and 4 bases from J, with 10 bases between. The germline V gene encodes CDR1 GTSNPN and CDR2 SVGIG (reference sequence). These data belong to a study of beta chain features in type 1 diabetes. Study-wide findings and caveats: Patients with Type 1 diabetes showed moderately but significantly shorter TCRB CDR3s in all four CD4+ subsets.

cDNA synthesis used the whole RNA isolate, giving expressed TCRB sequences. Some clones are missing from TCRdb's copy, which holds only in-frame ones; the method was immunoSEQ multiplex PCR. This table has hundreds of thousands of clones, over 12% appearing once. Sequenced sample: naive CD4+ T cells from blood. This chain connects TRBV30 to TRBJ1-5; D not certain. The TCR originated in a man between 18 and 29 years old with type 1 diabetes. CDR3 coding DNA: TGTGCCTGGAGCGTCGCCGGGAATCAGCCCCAGCATTTT. Its translation: CAWSVAGNQPQHF.